This T cell receptor (beta chain) was found in a study of shared clonotypes between healthy human individuals. Genomic DNA of every subset was divided equally among multiple immunoSEQ plates. Libraries were prepared by immunoSEQ multiplex PCR; TCRdb keeps only in-frame clonotypes and omits some of them. Of about 590,000 clones listed, around 95% were seen once; the top ten hold over 0.09%. This clone was detected only a few times. Its antigen remains unknown. Trimming took off 4 bases at V and 0 bases at J, with 13 bases between the two ends. Germline CDR1 and CDR2: WNHNN and SYGVQD (reference sequence). This CDR3 contains 16 residues. The naive CD8 fraction comprised CD45RO-negative cells positively selected for CCR7 and excluded terminally differentiated effector memory CD45RA+ cells. General study results and limits: Generation probabilities were higher for clonotypes shared across all four sorted-subset donors than for unshared ones.

The specimen was naive CD8+ T cells sorted from blood. The clonotype was recovered from a woman in her 30s in good health. The V and J genes are TRBV10-1 and TRBJ2-1; D is uncertain. CDR3 in DNA: TGCGCCAGCAGTGGGGGTCCTGGAAGCTCCTACAATGAGCAGTTCTTC. Translating gives CASSGGPGSSYNEQFF.